Presented here are 28 T cell receptor beta chains from one specimen sequenced in a study of blood T cell repertoires in COVID-19. Sequencing was performed with immunoSEQ multiplex PCR; in TCRdb, only in-frame clones are kept and a portion is missing. The data hold some 130,000 clones, with approximately 87% observed a single time. Sequencing used peripheral blood. Receptors were obtained from a woman aged 55 to 70 with acute or convalescent COVID-19.

The V and J genes are TRBV5-1 and TRBJ2-1, with D perhaps matching TRBD1 (5 bases). V lost 1 base to trimming and J lost 1 base, with 9 bases between them. There are 15 residues in the CDR3. Germline V gene data show CDR1 as SGHRS and CDR2 as YFSETQ. The CDR3 DNA reads TGCGCCAGCAGCTTGATGGGGCCATCCTACAATGAGCAGTTCTTC. It specifies CASSLMGPSYNEQFF.

The J gene is TRBJ2-7, the V gene TRBV5-8; D remains ambiguous. V lost 1 base and J 6 bases, leaving 14 bases between the germline ends. This CDR3 contains 14 residues. Germline CDR1 reads SGHTS; CDR2 reads YDEGEE. The chain's CDR3 is CASSLLGRVAEQYF. The CDR3 DNA follows: TGTGCCAGCAGCTTGTTAGGCCGGGTTGCCGAGCAGTACTTC. The full variable domain, in which reference TRBV5-8 and TRBJ2-7 provide the parts outside the CDR3, is EAGVTQSPTHLIKTRGQQATLRCSPISGHTSVYWYQQALGLGLQFLLWYDEGEERNRGNFPPRFSGRQFPNYSSELNVNALELEDSALYLCASSLLGRVAEQYFGPGTRLTVT.

The chain has TRBV4-1 and TRBJ1-3, with 7 bases matching TRBD1. The CDR3 length is 19 residues. After removal of 1 base from V and 3 bases from J, the junction contained 15 bases not matched to a gene. CDR1 and CDR2 from the germline V gene are MGHRA and YSYEKL. Written as DNA, the CDR3 is TGCGCCAGCAGCCAAGGCCGTCTAGGACAGGCTGGGAGTGGAAACACCATATATTTT. Its translation: CASSQGRLGQAGSGNTIYF.

The count of this clone is one. V and J are TRBV27 and TRBJ2-2; D gene unclear. The V gene's germline CDR1 is MNHEY and CDR2 SMNVEV (reference sequence). Trimming stripped 5 bases from V and 2 bases from J, with 15 bases between. The CDR3 consists of 16 residues. CDR3 nucleotide sequence: TGTGCCAGCAGTGCATCAAGCATGGTTAACACCGGGGAGCTGTTTTTT. This codes for CASSASSMVNTGELFF.

The chain uses TRBV5-1 and TRBJ1-6, with 8 nucleotides matching TRBD1. Germline lookup yields CDR1 SGHRS and CDR2 YFSETQ. This CDR3 region has 14 residues. V was clipped by 5 bases and J by 7 bases; unmatched bases: 5. CDR3: CASRPGQGNSPLHF. DNA for the CDR3: TGCGCCAGCAGGCCCGGACAGGGCAATTCACCCCTCCACTTT.

The V call is TRBV9, the J call TRBJ2-3, with 7 bases fitting TRBD1. The V gene end was trimmed by 4 bases and the J gene end by 0 bases; junction bases not matched to a gene: 5. Germline CDR1 and CDR2: SGDLS and YYNGEE. This CDR3 is built from 15 residues. CDR3 sequence reads: CASSSRQGSTDTQYF. In nucleotides, the CDR3 is TGTGCCAGCAGCTCTCGACAGGGCAGCACAGATACGCAGTATTTT. Combining the CDR3 with reference TRBV9 and TRBJ2-3 gives the whole variable domain DSGVTQTPKHLITATGQRVTLRCSPRSGDLSVYWYQQSLDQGLQFLIQYYNGEERAKGNILERFSAQQFPDLHSELNLSSLELGDSALYFCASSSRQGSTDTQYFGPGTRLTVL.

J is TRBJ1-1 and V is TRBV11-3, with a possible D match to TRBD1 (5 bases). The V gene lost 3 bases and the J gene lost 4 bases, with 15 bases spanning the gap. Germline V gene lookup returns CDR1 SGHNT and CDR2 YENEEA. The CDR3 totals 15 residues. The CDR3 DNA reads TGTGCCAGCAGCTTTTTGGACGTAGGGGTCACTGAAGCTTTCTTT. It specifies CASSFLDVGVTEAFF. The complete variable domain, with remaining parts taken from reference TRBV11-3 and TRBJ1-1, reads EAGVVQSPRYKIIEKKQPVAFWCNPISGHNTLYWYLQNLGQGPELLIRYENEEAVDDSQLPKDRFSAERLKGVDSTLKIQPAELGDSAVYLCASSFLDVGVTEAFFGQGTRLTVV.

The rearrangement links TRBV18 to TRBJ2-2, with D perhaps matching TRBD2 (6 bases). Per the germline V gene, CDR1 is KGHSH and CDR2 is LQKENI. V lost 3 bases to trimming and J lost 4 bases, with 9 bases between them. CDR3 length equals 14 residues. This CDR3 is CASSPLEGTGELFF. CDR3 sequence (DNA): TGTGCCAGCTCACCGTTGGAGGGCACCGGGGAGCTGTTTTTT. Drawing the rest from reference TRBV18 and TRBJ2-2, the complete variable domain is NAGVMQNPRHLVRRRGQEARLRCSPMKGHSHVYWYRQLPEEGLKFMVYLQKENIIDESGMPKERFSAEFPKEGPSILRIQQVVRGDSAAYFCASSPLEGTGELFFGEGSRLTVL.

This chain's CDR3 is CASSVGGVAGAYNEQFF. Written as DNA, the CDR3 is TGTGCCAGCAGCGTAGGAGGGGTAGCGGGTGCCTACAATGAGCAGTTCTTC. The rearrangement links TRBV9 to TRBJ2-1, with 7 positions matching TRBD2. Germline values: CDR1 SGDLS, CDR2 YYNGEE. The CDR3 runs 17 residues. V was pared by 0 bases and J by 2 bases, with 8 bases of the junction left unmatched.

Here the CDR3 reads CASSLAIGGETQYF. The CDR3 DNA sequence: TGCGCCAGCAGCTTGGCAATAGGGGGAGAGACCCAGTACTTC. The rearrangement joins TRBV5-1 to TRBJ2-5; weak D call: TRBD1 (6 bases). This CDR3 comprises 14 residues. Trimming removed 0 bases from V and 4 bases from J, with 10 bases in between. Germline assignment: CDR1 SGHRS and CDR2 YFSETQ.

Only one count was recorded for this clone. Distinct nucleotide sequences in the sample also encode this CDR3. This rearrangement joins TRBV3-1 (or the pseudogene TRBV3-2) to TRBJ1-1, with a weak D call TRBD1 (6 bases). V shed 3 bases and J shed 1 base, with 9 bases lying between them. Germline CDR1 reads LGHDT; CDR2 reads YNNKEL (reference sequence). This CDR3 has 14 residues. The CDR3 spells CASSQVGGNTEAFF. The CDR3 DNA follows: TGTGCCAGCAGCCAGGTAGGGGGGAACACTGAAGCTTTCTTT.

The chain has TRBV7-9 and TRBJ1-3; D may be TRBD1 or TRBD2 (5 bases each). The assigned J gene may be wrong: the sequence end matches TRBJ2-2 better. CDR1 and CDR2 (germline): SEHNR, FQNEAQ (reference sequence). CDR3 length: 15 residues. The CDR3 sequence is CASSLGRGDTGELFF. The CDR3 DNA sequence: TGTGCCAGCAGCTTAGGTAGAGGGGACACCGGGGAGCTGTTTTTT.

This rearrangement joins TRBV18 to TRBJ1-3; D might be TRBD1 (5 bases). This CDR3 contains 14 residues. V shed 2 bases and J shed 3 bases, with 8 bases lying between them. Germline CDR1 KGHSH, CDR2 LQKENI. The CDR3 loop reads CASSPETVGNTIYF. CDR3 coding DNA: TGTGCCAGCTCACCAGAGACAGTTGGAAACACCATATATTTT.

The gene calls are TRBV25-1 and TRBJ1-6; perhaps TRBD1 as D (5 bases). This CDR3 is 16 amino acids long. Per the germline V gene, CDR1 is MGHDK and CDR2 is SYGVNS. V was clipped by 4 bases and J by 8 bases, with 18 bases between them. The CDR3 DNA reads as TGTGCCAGCAGTGGAGCGCCGGGACTAGGGGATTCACCCCTCCACTTT. This sequence encodes CASSGAPGLGDSPLHF.

This chain uses TRBV10-3 with TRBJ1-1; 8 positions match TRBD1. The ends lost 11 bases at V and 4 bases at J; junction bases unmatched: 9. This CDR3 has 13 residues. Germline V gene lookup returns CDR1 ENHRY and CDR2 SYGVKD. Here the CDR3 reads CAAQGAGATEAFF. The CDR3 bases are TGTGCCGCGCAGGGGGCGGGGGCCACTGAAGCTTTCTTT.

The chain employs TRBV6-1 and TRBJ2-3, with 16 bases that match TRBD2. With V trimmed by 3 bases and J by 4 bases, 4 bases remained unmatched. Germline assignment: CDR1 MNHNS and CDR2 SASEGT. There are 17 residues in the CDR3. The CDR3, as DNA: TGTGCCAGCAGTGAGGGGACTAGCGGGAGGGCCCCAGATACGCAGTATTTT. The encoded protein is CASSEGTSGRAPDTQYF.

The chain carries TRBV28 and TRBJ1-1, with TRBD1 as a possible D gene (5 bases). The V gene's germline CDR1 is MDHEN and CDR2 SYDVKM. The CDR3 has 17 residues. V lost 6 bases to trimming and J lost 0 bases, with 20 bases between them. As DNA, the CDR3 is TGTGCCAGCAGGGGACTCGACGGATTCCTCATGAACACTGAAGCTTTCTTT. Translation gives CASRGLDGFLMNTEAFF.

The V gene is TRBV7-2, the J gene TRBJ2-2; a possible D gene is TRBD2 (5 bases). V gave up 5 bases and J gave up 2 bases, with 9 bases separating them. The CDR3 loop spans 14 amino acids. CDR1 is SGHTA and CDR2 is FQGNSA in the germline V gene. The CDR3 region has the DNA TGTGCCAGCAGCCCCGGACTCAACACCGGGGAGCTGTTTTTT. Translation gives CASSPGLNTGELFF.

This sequence joins TRBV19 and TRBJ1-2; possibly TRBD1 for D (5 bases). V was trimmed by 7 bases and J by 4 bases, leaving 13 bases between them. Germline CDR1 is LNHDA and CDR2 is SQIVND (reference sequence). The CDR3 has 13 amino acids. CDR3 sequence (DNA): TGTGCCAGTACTTTCGGGACTGTCTATGGCTACACCTTC. It specifies CASTFGTVYGYTF.

The rearrangement joins TRBV10-3 to TRBJ2-3; 7 bases are a match to TRBD2. Germline V gives CDR1 ENHRY, CDR2 SYGVKD. With 6 bases clipped from V and 6 bases from J, the junction kept 6 bases outside the gene matches. The CDR3 covers 13 residues. DNA for the CDR3: TGTGCCATCAGCGGGGGGAGGCCTGATACGCAGTATTTT. It translates to CAISGGRPDTQYF.

The V call is TRBV2, the J call TRBJ2-1; a possible D gene is TRBD2 (6 bases). V lost 6 bases and J lost 8, with 17 bases in between. CDR1 is SNHLY, CDR2 FYNNEI, per germline. There are 14 residues in the CDR3. CDR3 in amino acids: CASSMGLPRDEQFF. The CDR3 coding sequence is TGTGCCAGCAGCATGGGACTCCCCCGGGATGAGCAGTTCTTC.

A word on this clone: Other DNA sequences in this sample translate to the same CDR3. The genes are TRBV18 and TRBJ1-2, with D possibly being TRBD1 (5 bases). The CDR3 is 13 amino acids. CDR1 KGHSH and CDR2 LQKENI come from the germline V gene. V gave up 2 bases and J gave up 6 bases, with 10 bases separating them. The CDR3 DNA sequence: TGTGCCAGCTCACCATCCGGGGGGAATGGCTACACCTTC. Translation gives CASSPSGGNGYTF.

V gene TRBV5-1 combines with J gene TRBJ1-1; 10 bases map to TRBD1. CDR3 size: 15 residues. After removal of 4 bases from V and 8 bases from J, the junction contained 11 bases not matched to a gene. Germline lookup yields CDR1 SGHRS and CDR2 YFSETQ. CDR3 in DNA: TGCGCCAGCAGCCCGGGGGGACAGGGGTTTGGGGAAGCTTTCTTT. It codes for CASSPGGQGFGEAFF.

V gene TRBV24-1 combines with J gene TRBJ1-5, with TRBD1 as a possible D gene (6 bases). V was pared by 10 bases and J by 4 bases, with 10 bases between. Per the germline V gene, CDR1 is KGHDR and CDR2 is SFDVKD. The CDR3 is 12 residues long. The CDR3: CATQGQNQPQHF. DNA for the CDR3: TGTGCCACGCAGGGGCAGAATCAGCCCCAGCATTTT.

The genes are TRBV28 and TRBJ1-6, with D possibly matching TRBD1 (6 bases). CDR1 and CDR2 from the germline V gene are MDHEN and SYDVKM. The V end was cut by 4 bases, the J end by 10 bases, with 17 bases between. The CDR3 runs 15 residues. Here the CDR3 reads CASSYTGQQLSPLHF. Here the CDR3 DNA reads TGTGCCAGCAGTTATACAGGGCAGCAATTATCACCCCTCCACTTT.

The chain uses TRBV11-2 and TRBJ1-2; TRBD1 matches 8 bases. The CDR3 has 15 residues. The V gene's germline CDR1 is SGHAT and CDR2 FQNNGV. V was pared by 5 bases and J by 2 bases, with 7 bases of the junction left unmatched. As DNA, the CDR3 is TGTGCCAGCAGCCTAGGGGACAGGTTGAACTATGGCTACACCTTC. It translates to CASSLGDRLNYGYTF.

This chain joins TRBV28 and TRBJ1-4; 8 nucleotides match TRBD1. The germline gives CDR1 MDHEN, CDR2 SYDVKM. V was clipped by 4 bases and J by 5 bases; unmatched bases: 6. The CDR3 is made up of 15 amino acids. This CDR3 is CASSSSGGLNEKLFF. DNA for the CDR3: TGTGCCAGCAGTTCCTCAGGGGGCCTGAATGAAAAACTGTTTTTT.

This chain links TRBV5-1 with TRBJ1-1, with D uncertain. CDR3 length: 16 amino acids. The V and J ends lost 4 bases and 4 bases respectively, with 20 bases between them. The germline CDR1 and CDR2 sequences are SGHRS and YFSETQ. The CDR3 region has the DNA TGCGCCAGCAGCGCGGGCCAACAGAGCCTGGGCACTGAAGCTTTCTTT. Its translation: CASSAGQQSLGTEAFF.